There are many counts of the clone carrying this TCR beta chain. Its antigen is undetermined. One end of the junction varies from germline; a read error may be responsible. The data belong to a study of metastatic and nonmetastatic thyroid tumors. As for the study in general: Patients with malignant and benign thyroid disease provided blood and tumor or nodule tissue, whose repertoires were compared. Study results and limitations: Patients with malignant thyroid tumors reportedly had significantly higher TCR beta diversity than those with benign nodules, in blood and tumor.

Patients were all untreated before their thyroid surgery. The authors' processing: Researchers built a distant-metastasis classifier for papillary thyroid cancer that drew on CDR3 differences across clinicopathological groups. TCRdb re-called the PCR reads with MiXCR. The V and J calls and clone size are TCRdb's, not the authors'. The sample yields about 92,000 clones, about 16% seen once. This CDR3 comprises 16 residues. Germline CDR1 is SSHAT and CDR2 is FNYEAQ (reference sequence). The sample comprised blood. The chain carries TRBV7-7 and TRBJ2-5, with 11 bases aligning to TRBD1. This TCR came from a female donor with papillary thyroid cancer or a benign thyroid nodule (not recorded which). Some clones in this sample may be carry-over from other donors' samples. The CDR3 is CASSSGQGAREETQYF. The CDR3 bases are TGTGCTAGCAGCTCTGGACAGGGGGCGAGGGAGGAGACCCAGTACTTC.